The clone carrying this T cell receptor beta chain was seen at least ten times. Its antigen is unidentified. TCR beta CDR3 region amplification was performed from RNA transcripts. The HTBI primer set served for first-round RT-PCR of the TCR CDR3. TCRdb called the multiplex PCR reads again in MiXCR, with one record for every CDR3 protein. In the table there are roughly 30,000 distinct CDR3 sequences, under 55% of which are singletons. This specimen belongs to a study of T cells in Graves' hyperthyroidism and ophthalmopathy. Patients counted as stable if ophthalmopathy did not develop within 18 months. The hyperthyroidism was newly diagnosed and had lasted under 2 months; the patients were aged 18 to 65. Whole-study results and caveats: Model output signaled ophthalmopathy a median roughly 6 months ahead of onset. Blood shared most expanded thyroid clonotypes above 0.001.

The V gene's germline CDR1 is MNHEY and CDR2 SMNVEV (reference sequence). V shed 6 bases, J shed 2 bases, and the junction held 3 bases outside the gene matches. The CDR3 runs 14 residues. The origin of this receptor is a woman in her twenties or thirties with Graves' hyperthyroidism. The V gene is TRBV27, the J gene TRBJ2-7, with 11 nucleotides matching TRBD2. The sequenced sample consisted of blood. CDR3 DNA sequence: TGTGCCAGCAGCCGGACTAGCGGGCCCTACGAGCAGTACTTC. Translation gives CASSRTSGPYEQYF.